These 6 T cell receptor beta chains share one sample of origin, sequenced in a study of OX40 agonist ivuxolimab in advanced cancers. Data came from immunoSEQ multiplex PCR; TCRdb stores just in-frame clones and leaves some out. The data contain approximately 69,000 clones, around 90% of them singletons. The material was CD4+ or CD8+ T cells sorted from blood, obtained in a trial of the OX40 agonist ivuxolimab. The receptors were gathered from an adult with an advanced solid tumor such as melanoma, head and neck, liver or kidney cancer.

The chain is built from TRBV11-3 and TRBJ2-1; perhaps TRBD1 as D (6 bases). The germline V gene encodes CDR1 SGHNT and CDR2 YENEEA. Trimming pared 4 bases from V and 8 bases from J, leaving 15 bases between. The CDR3 totals 14 residues. The CDR3 spells CASSSGFPGDEQFF. The CDR3 region has the DNA TGTGCCAGCAGCTCAGGGTTCCCAGGGGATGAGCAGTTCTTC.

The rearrangement uses TRBV11-2 and TRBJ2-5, with a tentative D call TRBD2 (6 bases). CDR3 length: 13 residues. Trimming removed 2 bases from V and 4 bases from J, with 8 bases in between. Germline CDR1 SGHAT, CDR2 FQNNGV. The CDR3 loop reads CASSLIAVETQYF. The DNA of the CDR3 is TGTGCCAGCAGCTTAATAGCGGTAGAGACCCAGTACTTC.

The V call is TRBV6-5, the J call TRBJ1-2, with D perhaps matching TRBD1 (5 bases). CDR3 size: 15 residues. V was pared by 4 bases and J by 7 bases, with 19 bases between. CDR1 is MNHEY and CDR2 is SVGAGI in the germline V gene. This chain's CDR3 is CASSSGGGISLGYTF. In DNA form, the CDR3 reads TGTGCCAGCAGTTCAGGCGGGGGGATTTCGCTTGGCTACACCTTC.

The chain joins TRBV27 to TRBJ2-1, with TRBD2 matching over 10 bases. The CDR3 extends over 15 amino acids. Per the germline V gene, CDR1 is MNHEY and CDR2 is SMNVEV (reference sequence). V dropped 2 bases and J dropped 4; count of bases not matched to a gene: 2. The CDR3 nucleotides read TGTGCCAGCAGTTTAGCTAGCGGGGGTTACAATGAGCAGTTCTTC. It is translated as CASSLASGGYNEQFF.

The chain employs TRBV7-8 and TRBJ1-2; TRBD1 agrees at 11 bases. The CDR3 covers 16 residues. The V gene's germline CDR1 is SGHVS and CDR2 FQNEAQ. With V trimmed by 2 bases and J by 4 bases, 6 bases remained unmatched. The CDR3 is CASSLIGQGASYGYTF. CDR3 coding DNA: TGTGCCAGCAGCTTAATAGGACAGGGGGCCTCCTATGGCTACACCTTC. Drawing the rest from reference TRBV7-8 and TRBJ1-2, the complete variable domain is GAGVSQSPRYKVAKRGQDVALRCDPISGHVSLFWYQQALGQGPEFLTYFQNEAQLDKSGLPSDRFFAERPEGSVSTLKIQRTQQEDSAVYLCASSLIGQGASYGYTFGSGTRLTVV.

The chain carries TRBV4-2 and TRBJ2-6, with D possibly matching TRBD2 (5 bases). Germline V gene data show CDR1 as LGHNA and CDR2 as YNFKEQ. This CDR3 contains 18 residues. Trimming shortened V by 0 bases and J by 0 bases, and 12 bases separated the two germline ends. The CDR3 DNA reads TGTGCCAGCAGCCAAGAGGGAGCCGTGGGCTCTGGGGCCAACGTCCTGACTTTC. Translated, it gives CASSQEGAVGSGANVLTF.